Here is one T cell receptor (beta chain) with its context. The CDR3 is 20 amino acids. V gave up 6 bases and J gave up 6 bases; unmatched junction bases: 24. From germline, CDR1 is MDHEN and CDR2 SYDVKM. This sample stems from a study of blood T cell repertoires in COVID-19. Across the study: Some COVID-19 samples were acute and others convalescent; all came from the United States, Italy and Spain. PBMCs, B-cell-depleted T cells, or T cells provided the cDNA or gDNA that made up the material.

Original methodology: Amplified reference gene primers provided the basis for estimating nucleated cell counts. Here immunoSEQ multiplex PCR was the method, and the copy in TCRdb shows in-frame clones only, minus some. For V, J and clone size, that table is used; D and trimming come from the DNA. The sample lists around 250,000 clones; 86% were seen once. The V and J genes are TRBV28 and TRBJ1-5, with 9 bases fitting TRBD1. The specimen sequenced was peripheral blood. This TCR derives from a man aged 80 or over with acute or convalescent COVID-19. The CDR3 DNA sequence: TGTGCCAGCAGCTCTTTGGGTTTCGGCCGCGGGACAGGGATAAGTCAGCCCCAGCATTTT. It specifies CASSSLGFGRGTGISQPQHF.